This TCR beta chain appears in the sequencing data of a study of T cells in Graves' hyperthyroidism and ophthalmopathy. Isolation of PBMCs was performed on 8.5 to 10 ml fresh peripheral blood. The CDR3 runs to 14 residues. CDR1 and CDR2 from the germline V gene are SNHLY and FYNNEI. After removal of 6 bases from V and 0 bases from J, the junction contained 5 bases not matched to a gene. RNA transcripts gave rise to amplified TCR beta CDR3 regions. When the TCR CDR3 underwent first-round RT-PCR, the HTBI primer set was used. TCRdb recomputed calls from the multiplex PCR reads with MiXCR, one row per CDR3 protein. The table includes 350,000 to 400,000 distinct CDR3 sequences, around a sixth detected once. About this clonotype: A much larger clone lies one base from this, so it may be a read error.

This chain uses TRBV2 with TRBJ2-7; 7 bases fit TRBD2. The TCR comes from a man younger than 35 with Graves' ophthalmopathy. Material for sequencing was blood. The CDR3 DNA follows: TGTGCCAGCAGCTCCCGGACTAGCTCCTACGAGCAGTACTTC. Protein product: CASSSRTSSYEQYF.